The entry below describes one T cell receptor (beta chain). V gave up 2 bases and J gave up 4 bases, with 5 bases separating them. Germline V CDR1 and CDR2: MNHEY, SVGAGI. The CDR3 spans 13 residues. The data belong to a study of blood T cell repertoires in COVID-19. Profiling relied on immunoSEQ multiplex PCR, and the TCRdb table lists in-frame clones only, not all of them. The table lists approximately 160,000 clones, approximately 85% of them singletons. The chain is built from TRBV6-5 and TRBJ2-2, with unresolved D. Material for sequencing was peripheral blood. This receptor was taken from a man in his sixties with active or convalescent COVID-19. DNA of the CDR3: TGTGCCAGCAGTTACAGCTTCACCGGGGAGCTGTTTTTT. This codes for CASSYSFTGELFF.